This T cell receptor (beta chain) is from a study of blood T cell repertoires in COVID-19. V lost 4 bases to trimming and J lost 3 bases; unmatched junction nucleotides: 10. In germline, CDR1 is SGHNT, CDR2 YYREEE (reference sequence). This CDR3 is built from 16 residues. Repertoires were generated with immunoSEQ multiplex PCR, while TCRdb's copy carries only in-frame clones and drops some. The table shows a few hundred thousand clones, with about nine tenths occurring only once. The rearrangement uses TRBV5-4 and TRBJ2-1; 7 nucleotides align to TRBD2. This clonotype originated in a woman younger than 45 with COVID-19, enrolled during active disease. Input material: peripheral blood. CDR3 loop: CASSAEAAGNYNEQFF. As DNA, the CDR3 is TGTGCCAGCAGCGCGGAGGCAGCGGGAAACTACAATGAGCAGTTCTTC.